The 20 T cell receptor beta chains below all came from one sample that was sequenced in a study of cytomegalovirus exposure and HLA in healthy donors. Researchers ran the PCR with 60 Vbeta and 13 Jbeta primers. The protocol was immunoSEQ multiplex PCR, while the TCRdb copy is restricted to in-frame clones and leaves out a portion. The table shows about 91,000 clones, with about two thirds occurring only once. Sequenced: PBMCs. Every receptor here comes from a human donor in good health.

V and J are TRBV27 and TRBJ2-7, with D possibly matching TRBD2 (5 bases). Germline CDR1 and CDR2: MNHEY and SMNVEV (reference sequence). The CDR3 spans 14 residues. V gave up 8 bases and J gave up 5 bases, with 19 bases separating them. The CDR3 bases are TGTGCCAGCCCCCCGTACAGCGGTACCCACGAGCAGTACTTC. Translation gives CASPPYSGTHEQYF.

This chain joins TRBV7-9 and TRBJ1-6; no definite D call. Germline V gene sequence: CDR1 SEHNR, CDR2 FQNEAQ (reference sequence). There are 16 residues in the CDR3. Trimming cost V 0 bases and J 4 bases, with 10 bases left between them. The CDR3 loop reads CASSLAAEEYNSPLHF. CDR3 bases: TGTGCCAGCAGCTTAGCGGCAGAAGAATATAATTCACCCCTCCACTTT.

The rearrangement uses TRBV4-1 and TRBJ2-1; 7 bases map to TRBD2. In germline, CDR1 is MGHRA, CDR2 YSYEKL. The ends lost 1 base at V and 14 bases at J; junction bases unmatched: 11. The CDR3 has 14 amino acids. As DNA, the CDR3 is TGCGCCAGCAGCCAAGGATCAAGCGGGGACGAAAAGTTCTTC. It encodes CASSQGSSGDEKFF.

V and J are TRBV30 and TRBJ1-1, with D tentatively TRBD1 (6 bases). The CDR3 is made up of 13 amino acids. Trimming removed 3 bases from V and 2 bases from J, with 10 bases in between. Germline V gene lookup returns CDR1 GTSNPN and CDR2 SVGIG (reference sequence). Here the CDR3 reads CAWSRGGNTEAFF. The CDR3 coding sequence is TGTGCCTGGAGCAGGGGCGGTAACACTGAAGCTTTCTTT.

The chain couples TRBV30 to TRBJ2-1; 11 bases match TRBD2. Losses at the gene ends were 7 bases for V and 4 bases for J; bases not matched to a gene: 9. The CDR3 totals 15 residues. Germline values: CDR1 GTSNPN, CDR2 SVGIG (reference sequence). CDR3 sequence: CASTTSGNPYNEQFF. The CDR3 nucleotides read TGTGCCTCGACGACTAGCGGGAACCCATACAATGAGCAGTTCTTC. The full variable domain, its missing parts supplied by reference TRBV30 and TRBJ2-1, is SQTIHQWPATLVQPVGSPLSLECTVEGTSNPNLYWYRQAAGRGLQLLFYSVGIGQISSEVPQNLSASRPQDRQFILSSKKLLLSDSGFYLCASTTSGNPYNEQFFGPGTRLTVL.

The rearrangement uses TRBV9 and TRBJ2-5, with 14 bases identical to TRBD2. This CDR3 spans 16 amino acids. Trimming cost V 4 bases and J 6 bases; bases outside gene matches: 8. Germline CDR1 reads SGDLS; CDR2 reads YYNGEE. CDR3 nucleotide sequence: TGTGCCAGCAGCAACGGACTAGCGGGGGGCGGTAAGACCCAGTACTTC. Its protein product is CASSNGLAGGGKTQYF.

The table lists this clone with a few counts. V usage is TRBV11-3 and J usage is TRBJ1-6; D ambiguous. The CDR3 sequence is 14 residues long. V lost 3 bases and J 5 bases, leaving 8 bases between the germline ends. Germline CDR1 and CDR2: SGHNT and YENEEA. The DNA of the CDR3 is TGTGCCAGCAGCTTTCGCGGGGATAATTCACCCCTCCACTTT. It specifies CASSFRGDNSPLHF.

This sequence joins TRBV6-1 and TRBJ1-1; D is perhaps TRBD1 (5 bases). V shed 5 bases and J shed 3 bases, with 13 bases lying between them. This CDR3 contains 14 residues. From germline, CDR1 is MNHNS and CDR2 SASEGT. The DNA for the CDR3 is TGTGCCAGCAGTATGGACATGCTAGACACTGAAGCTTTCTTT. Translated: CASSMDMLDTEAFF.

This chain uses TRBV6-5 with TRBJ1-5; D may be TRBD1 (6 bases). In germline, CDR1 is MNHEY, CDR2 SVGAGI. V lost 3 bases, J lost 5 bases, and 14 bases lay in between. The CDR3 has 15 residues. The CDR3 DNA reads as TGTGCCAGCAGTTATGGGGGCCCCCCTCATCAGCCCCAGCATTTT. Protein sequence: CASSYGGPPHQPQHF.

This chain links TRBV12-5 with TRBJ1-2; 7 positions match TRBD1. Trimming took 0 bases from V and 6 from J; bases not matched to a gene: 4. Germline V gene sequence: CDR1 LGHNT, CDR2 FRNRAP. The CDR3 is 14 amino acids. The CDR3 DNA reads as TGTGCTAGTGGTTTGGTAACAGGGGTGGATGGCTACACCTTC. Its translation is CASGLVTGVDGYTF.

The V and J genes are TRBV7-3 and TRBJ2-2, with a tentative D call TRBD1 (5 bases). The CDR3 loop spans 14 amino acids. CDR1 and CDR2 from the germline V gene are SGHTA and FQGTGA. The V end lost 4 bases, the J end lost 2 bases, and 8 bases lay between the germline ends. CDR3 region: CASSSTGNTGELFF. The CDR3 DNA reads TGTGCCAGCAGCTCCACAGGAAACACCGGGGAGCTGTTTTTT.

A few counts support this clone. The chain joins TRBV7-9 to TRBJ2-7; maybe TRBD1 (5 bases). Trimming left V 1 base short and J 5 bases short, with 12 bases between. The germline gives CDR1 SEHNR, CDR2 FQNEAQ (reference sequence). CDR3 length equals 14 residues. CDR3 sequence reads: CASSLDRLGDEQYF. DNA of the CDR3: TGTGCCAGCAGCTTAGACAGGCTTGGGGACGAGCAGTACTTC.

The rearrangement links TRBV19 to TRBJ1-1; D gene ambiguous. The V and J ends lost 5 bases and 5 bases respectively, with 24 bases between them. Germline lookup yields CDR1 LNHDA and CDR2 SQIVND (reference sequence). CDR3 length equals 17 residues. The CDR3 reads CASSYSVGSGESTEAFF. CDR3 DNA: TGTGCCAGTAGTTATTCTGTCGGGTCGGGTGAGAGTACTGAAGCTTTCTTT.

The V call is TRBV29-1, the J call TRBJ1-1; 7 positions match TRBD1. Germline V CDR1 and CDR2: SQVTM, ANQGSEA. V was pared by 6 bases and J by 4 bases, with 8 bases of the junction left unmatched. There are 13 residues in the CDR3. The CDR3 nucleotides are TGCAGCGTCTACAGGGGTTTGGGCACTGAAGCTTTCTTT. It specifies CSVYRGLGTEAFF.

The CDR3 loop is CASSSIGGRGADTQYF. In DNA, the CDR3 is TGTGCCAGCAGCTCTATAGGGGGCAGGGGTGCAGATACGCAGTATTTT. The chain combines TRBV7-3 with TRBJ2-3; TRBD1 matches 7 bases. The CDR3 has 16 amino acids. V shed 4 bases, J shed 4 bases, and the junction held 11 bases outside the gene matches. Germline CDR1 is SGHTA and CDR2 is FQGTGA.

V usage is TRBV4-2 and J usage is TRBJ2-7; D is undetermined. Trimming removed 1 base from V and 3 bases from J, with 16 bases in between. The CDR3 has 16 amino acids. The germline V gene has CDR1 LGHNA and CDR2 YNFKEQ. The CDR3 protein is CASSQGLTLSYYEQYF. For the CDR3, the DNA is TGTGCCAGCAGCCAAGGACTCACCTTGTCATACTACGAGCAGTACTTC.

The chain joins TRBV7-2 to TRBJ2-3; D gene uncertain. The CDR3 loop spans 13 amino acids. CDR1 is SGHTA, CDR2 FQGNSA, per germline. V was pared by 5 bases and J by 0 bases, with 6 bases between. The CDR3 nucleotides read TGTGCCAGCAGCCGTCCCAGCACAGATACGCAGTATTTT. Translated: CASSRPSTDTQYF.

The chain is built from TRBV7-2 and TRBJ2-7; no definite D call. The CDR3 totals 11 residues. The V end lost 4 bases, the J end lost 2 bases, and 3 bases lay between the germline ends. Germline V gene lookup returns CDR1 SGHTA and CDR2 FQGNSA. The DNA for the CDR3 is TGTGCCAGCAGCTCCACCTACGAGCAGTACTTC. Its translation is CASSSTYEQYF.

The J gene is TRBJ2-3, the V gene TRBV9; possible D gene TRBD1, 5 bases. The CDR3 runs 15 residues. The ends were cut back, 6 bases at V and 0 bases at J, with 14 bases in the middle. From germline, CDR1 is SGDLS and CDR2 YYNGEE. Written as DNA, the CDR3 is TGTGCCAGCACCCAAGGGGTAGCTAGCACAGATACGCAGTATTTT. This codes for CASTQGVASTDTQYF.

This chain links TRBV19 with TRBJ2-1, with TRBD2 identical over 14 bases. The junction had 6 bases not matched to a gene; V was cut back by 7 bases and J by 10 bases. The germline gives CDR1 LNHDA, CDR2 SQIVND (reference sequence). CDR3 length equals 14 residues. CDR3 protein: CASTTSGGAGEQFF. CDR3 coding DNA: TGTGCCAGTACGACTAGCGGGGGGGCGGGGGAGCAGTTCTTC.